This T cell receptor beta chain stems from a study of T cell repertoires in cytomegalovirus infection. TCRdb fed the reads into MiXCR, producing one record per CDR3 protein. In the table there are about 890,000 distinct CDR3 sequences, 31% of which are singletons. This clonotype was seen just once. Its antigen is not known. With V trimmed by 3 bases and J by 0 bases, 6 bases remained unmatched. The CDR3 consists of 16 residues. V gene TRBV12-3 or TRBV12-4 combines with J gene TRBJ2-3; 7 bases line up with TRBD1. This clonotype originated in a human donor in good health (CMV status not recorded). Some clones in this sample may be carry-over from other donors' samples. The sequences come from cultured CD8+ T cells from PBMCs, collected from culture after CMV antigen stimulation. The CDR3 nucleotides are TGTGCCAGCAGTTTTTCGCCGGGACAGAGCACAGATACGCAGTATTTT. This sequence encodes CASSFSPGQSTDTQYF.